This T cell receptor (beta chain) was obtained from a study of T cells after yellow fever vaccination. V lost 6 bases and J 5 bases, leaving 16 bases between the germline ends. Germline CDR1 is LNHDA and CDR2 is SQIVND (reference sequence). The CDR3 extends over 14 amino acids. TCR cDNA was made by 5'RACE template switching, adding a universal primer site and UMIs. TCRdb reprocessed the 5' RACE reads with MiXCR, giving one entry per CDR3 protein. The data hold under 150,000 distinct CDR3 sequences, with over 7% observed a single time. Ten or more counts support this clonotype. The chain recombines TRBV19 with TRBJ1-1; maybe TRBD1 (6 bases). Here the sequenced sample was CD4+ T cells sorted from PBMCs, taken 5 days after the yellow fever booster vaccination. The source of this sequence is a man aged 25-45 years who received the YFV17D yellow fever vaccine. CDR3: CASSRGQGRTEAFF. CDR3 DNA sequence: TGTGCCAGTAGCAGGGGCCAGGGTCGGACTGAAGCTTTCTTT.